This T cell receptor beta chain was sequenced in a study of T cell repertoires in cytomegalovirus infection. Study information: Public TCR beta signatures were indicative of both CMV infection and a matching HLA type. General study findings and limits: Based on cumulative public TCR beta family frequency, carriers of CMV plus the relevant HLA were identified. The ex vivo response was dominated by HLA-C-restricted CMV-specific TCR beta clonotypes.

This clonotype has more than one count but fewer than ten. Its cognate antigen is unknown. The germline CDR1 and CDR2 sequences are SGHVS and FQNEAQ. This CDR3 is 12 amino acids long. V dropped 2 bases and J dropped 3 bases, with 5 bases sitting between them. TCRdb re-analysed the reads in MiXCR, keeping a single row per CDR3 protein. The sample contains 110,000 to 150,000 distinct CDR3 sequences, roughly 32% of which appear only once. The origin of this receptor is a human donor in good health (CMV status not recorded). Some clones in this sample may be carry-over from other donors' samples. The chain uses TRBV7-8 and TRBJ2-7, with D hard to call. The sequencing here drew on CD8+ T cells from cultured PBMCs, taken from culture after CMV antigen stimulation. CDR3 DNA sequence: TGTGCCAGCAGCTTATCCCTCTACGAGCAGTACTTC. Encoded protein: CASSLSLYEQYF.